This TCR beta chain was retrieved from a study of cytomegalovirus exposure and HLA in healthy donors. The CDR3 consists of 10 residues. Trimming cost V 6 bases and J 16 bases, with 15 bases left between them. From germline, CDR1 is DFQATT and CDR2 SNEGSKA (reference sequence). Use of 60 Vbeta and 13 Jbeta primers characterized the PCR. Sequencing was performed with immunoSEQ multiplex PCR; in TCRdb, only in-frame clones are kept and a portion is missing. The data show about 200,000 clones, with roughly 79% seen just once and 1.5% to 2% held by the top ten. This TCR came from a man between 18 and 29 years old in good health and CMV-seronegative. The chain has TRBV20-1 and TRBJ1-4, with D perhaps TRBD1 (6 bases). The sample was PBMCs. The CDR3 sequence: CSAAGGREFF. The CDR3 coding sequence is TGCAGTGCAGCGGGGGGCAGGGAGTTTTTT.